The next 7 T cell receptor beta chains were all read from a single sample in a study of T cell responses to AZD1222 COVID-19 vaccine. This table comes from immunoSEQ multiplex PCR, and its TCRdb copy is limited to in-frame clones, with some not included. The sample records more than 100,000 clones, approximately 88% being singletons. The source was peripheral blood, collected on day 0 of AZD1222 vaccination. These receptors were obtained from an adult in good health.

This clone was found a few times. Other DNA sequences in this sample translate to the same CDR3. The chain joins TRBV29-1 to TRBJ2-7; 11 bases match TRBD1. J gave up 0 bases and V 6 bases, and 10 bases lay outside the gene matches. CDR3 length: 16 residues. Per the germline V gene, CDR1 is SQVTM and CDR2 is ANQGSEA. CDR3 nucleotides: TGCAGCGTCCAATCACCGGGACAGGGGGGCTCCTACGAGCAGTACTTC. Its protein is CSVQSPGQGGSYEQYF.

This clone has only one observation. The rearrangement joins TRBV19 to TRBJ1-4; unclear D gene. This CDR3 is built from 13 residues. Germline V CDR1 and CDR2: LNHDA, SQIVND (reference sequence). V gave up 4 bases and J gave up 0 bases, with 3 bases separating them. CDR3 protein: CASSKPTNEKLFF. DNA of the CDR3: TGTGCCAGTAGTAAGCCAACTAATGAAAAACTGTTTTTT.

As to this clone: The same CDR3 arises from other DNA sequences in this sample as well. The gene calls are TRBV5-4 and TRBJ1-4, with 7 bases matching TRBD1. Germline V CDR1 and CDR2: SGHNT, YYREEE (reference sequence). The V and J ends lost 4 bases and 4 bases, in that order; junction bases with no gene match: 7. The CDR3 runs 15 residues. The CDR3 DNA follows: TGTGCCAGCAGCAGTAACAGGGGCCTTAATGAAAAACTGTTTTTT. It is translated as CASSSNRGLNEKLFF.

The chain recombines TRBV6-2 or TRBV6-3 with TRBJ2-1; the match to TRBD2 covers 9 bases. The V and J ends lost 1 base and 8 bases, in that order; junction bases with no gene match: 6. The CDR3 is 15 residues long. Per germline, CDR1 MNHEY and CDR2 SVGEGT. The CDR3 is CASSYLAGAAYEQFF. The DNA for the CDR3 is TGTGCCAGCAGTTACTTAGCGGGGGCGGCGTATGAGCAGTTCTTC.

The chain has TRBV5-1 and TRBJ2-6; D uncertain. Trimming stripped 2 bases from V and 1 base from J, with 7 bases between. Germline lookup yields CDR1 SGHRS and CDR2 YFSETQ. The CDR3 runs 15 residues. The CDR3 region has the DNA TGCGCCAGCAGCTTTTCCCTTTCTGGGGCCAACGTCCTGACTTTC. Protein product: CASSFSLSGANVLTF.

The chain carries TRBV12-3 or TRBV12-4 and TRBJ1-5; no reliable D call. Trimming took off 7 bases at V and 6 bases at J, with 10 bases between the two ends. The length of the CDR3 is 12 residues. CDR3 residues: CASTFGVQPQHF. CDR3 DNA: TGTGCCAGCACCTTTGGGGTTCAGCCCCAGCATTTT.

V and J are TRBV10-3 and TRBJ1-5, with a possible D match to TRBD1 (6 bases). V was cut by 4 bases and J by 6 bases, with 13 bases left in between. The CDR3 loop spans 14 amino acids. Per the germline V gene, CDR1 is ENHRY and CDR2 is SYGVKD. The CDR3 DNA sequence: TGTGCCATCAGTGTCAAACAGGGTGGTCAGCCCCAGCATTTT. Translation gives CAISVKQGGQPQHF.